The rows below give T cell receptor beta chains drawn from one sample of a study of blood T cells in healthy people across ages. TCRdb used MiXCR to reprocess the 5' RACE reads, holding one entry per CDR3 protein. The sample has 550,000 to 650,000 distinct CDR3 sequences; roughly a quarter are singletons. The same data also contributed to another study, on T cells of mothers and their children.

Sequences were obtained from blood. The receptors derive from a boy aged 2 to 10 in good health. CDR3s leave out the opening cysteine and the closing phenylalanine or tryptophan. Each record gives: J gene, V gene, CDR3 protein.

J: TRBJ2-6
V: TRBV27
CDR3: ASSFGGVGANVLT

J: TRBJ1-1
V: TRBV29-1
CDR3: SVEGREGPNTEAF

J: .
V: TRBV4-3
CDR3: ASSQDTPGRASNEQF

J: TRBJ2-5
V: TRBV5-5
CDR3: ASSLAEETQY

J: TRBJ1-1
V: TRBV6-1
CDR3: ASSAVGGMNTEAF

J: TRBJ2-5
V: TRBV6-5
CDR3: ASSYGWLAQETQY

J: TRBJ2-4
V: TRBV18
CDR3: ASSPRDSILADKNIQY

J: TRBJ2-1
V: TRBV28
CDR3: ASSKTGTVYNEQF

J: TRBJ2-5
V: TRBV28
CDR3: ASSPVSGTPQETQY

J: TRBJ2-3
V: TRBV20-1
CDR3: SATKRPPSSSTDTQY

J: TRBJ2-3
V: TRBV15
CDR3: ATSRVRLAGGLRGDTQY

J: TRBJ1-1
V: TRBV7-9
CDR3: ASSSRGYTEAF

J: .
V: TRBV12-3/TRBV12-4
CDR3: ASSTSGREDEQY

J: TRBJ2-1
V: TRBV24-1
CDR3: ATSDPGLAGGGYNEQF

J: TRBJ2-1
V: TRBV21-1
CDR3: ASSKDRVREGNEQF

J: TRBJ1-2
V: TRBV7-2
CDR3: ASSLAPRTGDGYT

J: TRBJ2-1
V: TRBV7-3
CDR3: ASSSGLAPVYEQF

J: TRBJ2-5
V: TRBV6-5
CDR3: ASPGQRFYEAY

J: TRBJ2-4
V: TRBV6-2/TRBV6-3
CDR3: ASSSLWDTKNIQY